A single sample gave rise to the 16 T cell receptor beta chains below, sequenced in a study of blood T cell repertoires in COVID-19. Profiling relied on immunoSEQ multiplex PCR, and the TCRdb table lists in-frame clones only, not all of them. Of 250,000 to 350,000 clones detected, 90% appear once; the ten largest clones hold approximately 4.3%. Sequenced material: PBMCs or T cells enriched from blood (not recorded which). Source of these receptors: a woman in her late teens or twenties with acute COVID-19.

The rearrangement uses TRBV4-1 and TRBJ1-2, with D perhaps matching TRBD1 (6 bases). Germline CDR1 MGHRA, CDR2 YSYEKL. V lost 3 bases to trimming and J lost 5 bases, with 10 bases between them. The CDR3 runs to 13 residues. The CDR3 spells CASSQDSDYGYTF. The CDR3 DNA reads as TGCGCCAGCAGCCAGGACAGTGATTATGGCTACACCTTC.

In DNA form, the CDR3 reads TGTGCCAGTAGTTGGGGGACAGGGCGCTACGAGCAGTACTTC. Translated, it gives CASSWGTGRYEQYF. The rearrangement links TRBV19 to TRBJ2-7; 9 nucleotides agree with TRBD1. V was clipped by 5 bases and J by 3 bases; unmatched bases: 5. The CDR3 is 14 amino acids. Germline CDR1 LNHDA, CDR2 SQIVND (reference sequence).

This chain uses TRBV9 with TRBJ2-7; 7 nucleotides align to TRBD1. V dropped 4 bases and J dropped 4; count of bases not matched to a gene: 8. CDR1 is SGDLS, CDR2 YYNGEE, per germline. CDR3 size: 14 residues. CDR3: CASSPERGQYEQYF. The CDR3 nucleotides are TGTGCCAGCAGCCCCGAAAGGGGGCAATACGAGCAGTACTTC.

The chain recombines TRBV5-1 with TRBJ2-1, with 14 nucleotides matching TRBD2. There are 16 residues in the CDR3. Germline V lookup: CDR1 SGHRS, CDR2 YFSETQ. The V segment lost 0 bases and the J segment 6 bases; nucleotides outside the gene matches: 2. CDR3 loop: CASSLGGTSGSNEQFF. The CDR3 DNA follows: TGCGCCAGCAGCTTGGGGGGGACTAGCGGGAGCAATGAGCAGTTCTTC. Full variable domain (remainder filled in from reference TRBV5-1 and TRBJ2-1): KAGVTQTPRYLIKTRGQQVTLSCSPISGHRSVSWYQQTPGQGLQFLFEYFSETQRNKGNFPGRFSGRQFSNSRSEMNVSTLELGDSALYLCASSLGGTSGSNEQFFGPGTRLTVL.

V is TRBV6-4 and J is TRBJ2-2, with 11 bases aligning to TRBD2. J lost 0 bases, V lost 0 bases, and 3 bases had no gene match. In germline, CDR1 is MRHNA, CDR2 SNTAGT. This CDR3 is 18 amino acids long. The CDR3: CASSDSGSGRANTGELFF. CDR3 coding DNA: TGTGCCAGCAGTGACTCGGGTAGCGGGAGGGCGAACACCGGGGAGCTGTTTTTT.

The chain uses TRBV12-3 or TRBV12-4 and TRBJ1-3, with D tentatively TRBD1 (5 bases). This CDR3 comprises 12 residues. The V end was cut by 4 bases, the J end by 9 bases, with 10 bases between. The CDR3 region has the DNA TGTGCCAGCAGTTCGGGGAGGGGCACCATATATTTT. The encoded protein is CASSSGRGTIYF.

The rearrangement links TRBV5-1 to TRBJ2-1, with TRBD2 identical over 10 bases. The trim removed 0 bases at V and 12 bases at J, leaving 12 bases unmatched. CDR3 length: 16 amino acids. The germline CDR1 and CDR2 sequences are SGHRS and YFSETQ. The CDR3 bases are TGCGCCAGCAGCTTGGTTTCGGGACTAGCGCTCACCGGGCAGTTCTTC. As protein: CASSLVSGLALTGQFF.

The chain couples TRBV9 to TRBJ2-2, with 11 bases lining up with TRBD1. In germline, CDR1 is SGDLS, CDR2 YYNGEE. CDR3 length: 15 amino acids. Trimming took 2 bases from V and 7 from J; bases not matched to a gene: 4. The CDR3 is CASSVGQGAGGELFF. Here the CDR3 DNA reads TGTGCCAGCAGCGTCGGACAGGGGGCCGGCGGGGAGCTGTTTTTT.

The V and J genes are TRBV9 and TRBJ2-7; D is possibly TRBD2 (6 bases). V lost 0 bases, J lost 4 bases, and 8 bases lay in between. Looked up from germline, CDR1 is SGDLS and CDR2 is YYNGEE. This CDR3 comprises 13 residues. The CDR3 DNA reads as TGTGCCAGCAGCGTAGCGGAGGGATACGAGCAGTACTTC. It codes for CASSVAEGYEQYF.

The chain employs TRBV7-6 and TRBJ2-1, with 12 bases fitting TRBD2. V lost 3 bases and J lost 7; bases outside the gene matches: 16. The CDR3 extends over 19 amino acids. CDR1 is SGHVS, CDR2 FNYEAQ, per germline. CDR3: CASSFSPPGLAGGGNEQFF. The CDR3 DNA reads as TGTGCCAGCAGCTTTTCCCCACCGGGACTAGCGGGTGGCGGGAATGAGCAGTTCTTC.

Comments on this clone: Distinct nucleotide sequences in the sample also encode this CDR3. The CDR3 sequence is CASSLDRGSYEQYF. In DNA, the CDR3 is TGTGCCAGCAGCTTAGACAGGGGCTCCTACGAGCAGTACTTC. This chain joins TRBV7-9 and TRBJ2-7; 7 nucleotides line up with TRBD1. The CDR3 contains 14 residues. Germline CDR1 SEHNR, CDR2 FQNEAQ (reference sequence). The V and J ends lost 1 base and 0 bases, in that order; junction bases with no gene match: 0.

The V call is TRBV19, the J call TRBJ2-7; 7 nucleotides match TRBD2. The CDR3 contains 13 residues. Germline V gene sequence: CDR1 LNHDA, CDR2 SQIVND (reference sequence). Trimming took 5 bases from V and 7 from J; bases not matched to a gene: 8. In nucleotides, the CDR3 is TGTGCCAGTAGTCCGGGAGGAGGTGGTGAGCAGTACTTC. Translation gives CASSPGGGGEQYF.

The gene calls are TRBV5-1 and TRBJ1-2, with a tentative D call TRBD1 (6 bases). The ends were cut back, 0 bases at V and 0 bases at J, with 18 bases in the middle. CDR1 SGHRS and CDR2 YFSETQ come from the germline V gene. The CDR3 extends over 18 amino acids. The CDR3 DNA sequence: TGCGCCAGCAGCTTGGTTCTGGACAGAGGAAGAGCTAACTATGGCTACACCTTC. This gives the protein CASSLVLDRGRANYGYTF.

Here the CDR3 reads CASTPKTSGHYEQYF. The DNA of the CDR3 is TGTGCCAGCACCCCCAAAACTAGCGGACACTACGAGCAGTACTTC. The chain combines TRBV27 with TRBJ2-7, with 8 nucleotides matching TRBD2. Germline V gene sequence: CDR1 MNHEY, CDR2 SMNVEV (reference sequence). Losses at the gene ends were 7 bases for V and 3 bases for J; bases not matched to a gene: 11. The CDR3 has 15 amino acids.

The chain is built from TRBV1 and TRBJ2-1; the tabulated D call, TRBD2, remains unverified against the DNA. TRBV1 is assigned pseudogene status. The CDR3 has 9 amino acids. This chain's CDR3 is CTSSNEQFF. In nucleotides, the CDR3 is TGCACCAGTAGCAATGAGCAGTTCTTC.

The rearrangement links TRBV7-2 to TRBJ2-2; D is ambiguous. CDR1 SGHTA and CDR2 FQGNSA come from the germline V gene. CDR3 size: 16 residues. V was clipped by 3 bases and J by 2 bases, with 13 bases between them. As DNA, the CDR3 is TGTGCCAGCAGCTTCGCAGGTTCTGGCAACACCGGGGAGCTGTTTTTT. Translating gives CASSFAGSGNTGELFF.